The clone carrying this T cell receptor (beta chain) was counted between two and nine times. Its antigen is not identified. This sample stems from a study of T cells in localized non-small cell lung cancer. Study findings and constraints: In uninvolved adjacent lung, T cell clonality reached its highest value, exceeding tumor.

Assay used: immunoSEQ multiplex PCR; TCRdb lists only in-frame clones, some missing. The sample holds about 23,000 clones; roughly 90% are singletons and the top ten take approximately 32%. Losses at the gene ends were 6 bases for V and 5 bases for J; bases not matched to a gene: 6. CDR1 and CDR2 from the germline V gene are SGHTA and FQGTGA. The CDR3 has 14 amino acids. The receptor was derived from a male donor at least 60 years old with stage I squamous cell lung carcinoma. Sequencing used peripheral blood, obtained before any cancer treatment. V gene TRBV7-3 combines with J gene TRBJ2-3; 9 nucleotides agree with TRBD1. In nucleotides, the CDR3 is TGTGCCAGCAGTTCCGGGACAGGGATAGATACGCAGTATTTT. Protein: CASSSGTGIDTQYF.